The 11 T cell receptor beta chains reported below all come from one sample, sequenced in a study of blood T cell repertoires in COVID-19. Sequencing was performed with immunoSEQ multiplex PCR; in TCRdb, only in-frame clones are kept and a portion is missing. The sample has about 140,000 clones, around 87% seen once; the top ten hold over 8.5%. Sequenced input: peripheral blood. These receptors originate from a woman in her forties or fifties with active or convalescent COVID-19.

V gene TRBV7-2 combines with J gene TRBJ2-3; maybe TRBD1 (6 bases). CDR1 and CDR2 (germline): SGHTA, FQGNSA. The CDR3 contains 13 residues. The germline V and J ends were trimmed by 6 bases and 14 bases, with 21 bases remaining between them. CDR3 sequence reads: CASSREIQGGLYF. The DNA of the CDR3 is TGTGCCAGCAGTCGCGAGATACAGGGCGGACTGTATTTT.

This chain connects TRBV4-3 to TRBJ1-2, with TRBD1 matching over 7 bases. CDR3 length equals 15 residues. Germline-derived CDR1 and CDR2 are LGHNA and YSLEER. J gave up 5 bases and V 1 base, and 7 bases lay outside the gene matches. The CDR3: CASSQVTGSDYGYTF. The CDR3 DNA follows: TGCGCCAGCAGCCAAGTGACAGGGTCAGATTATGGCTACACCTTC.

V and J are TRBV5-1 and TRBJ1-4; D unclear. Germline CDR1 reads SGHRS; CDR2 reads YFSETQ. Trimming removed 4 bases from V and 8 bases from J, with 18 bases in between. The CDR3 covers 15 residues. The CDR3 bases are TGCGCCAGCAGCCTAGGACCTATTGGGGAGGAAAAACTGTTTTTT. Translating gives CASSLGPIGEEKLFF.

The CDR3 here is CSVSHGTDYEQYF. CDR3 coding DNA: TGCAGCGTCTCACACGGGACAGACTACGAGCAGTACTTC. This rearrangement joins TRBV29-1 to TRBJ2-7; 7 nucleotides match TRBD1. Germline V lookup: CDR1 SQVTM, CDR2 ANQGSEA. This CDR3 comprises 13 residues. Germline trimming cut 6 bases from V and 3 bases from J; bases unmatched to any gene: 8.

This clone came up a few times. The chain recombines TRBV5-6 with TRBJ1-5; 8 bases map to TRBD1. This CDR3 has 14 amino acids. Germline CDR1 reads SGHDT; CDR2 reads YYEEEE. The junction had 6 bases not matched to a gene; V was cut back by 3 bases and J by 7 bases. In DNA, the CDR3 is TGTGCCAGCAGCTGGTCAGGGGGCCGGCAGCCCCAGCATTTT. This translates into CASSWSGGRQPQHF.

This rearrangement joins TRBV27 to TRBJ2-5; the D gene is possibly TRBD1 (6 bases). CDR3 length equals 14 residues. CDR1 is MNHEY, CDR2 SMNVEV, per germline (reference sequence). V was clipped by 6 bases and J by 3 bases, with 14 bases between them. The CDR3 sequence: CASSTLGDKETQYF. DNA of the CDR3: TGTGCCAGCAGCACGCTAGGGGACAAAGAGACCCAGTACTTC.

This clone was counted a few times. Here the CDR3 reads CASSPMLNPNYGYTF. The CDR3 DNA reads TGTGCCAGCAGCCCTATGCTTAATCCTAACTATGGCTACACCTTC. This rearrangement joins TRBV5-8 to TRBJ1-2; no firm D call. V was clipped by 4 bases and J by 0 bases, with 13 bases between them. Germline V CDR1 and CDR2: SGHTS, YDEGEE. The CDR3 has 15 amino acids.

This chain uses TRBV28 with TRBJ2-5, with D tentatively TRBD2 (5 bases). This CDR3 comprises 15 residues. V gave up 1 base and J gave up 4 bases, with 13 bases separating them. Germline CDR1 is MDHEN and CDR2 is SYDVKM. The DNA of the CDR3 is TGTGCCAGCAGTTTATTCCCTAGCTTCCCAGAGACCCAGTACTTC. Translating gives CASSLFPSFPETQYF.

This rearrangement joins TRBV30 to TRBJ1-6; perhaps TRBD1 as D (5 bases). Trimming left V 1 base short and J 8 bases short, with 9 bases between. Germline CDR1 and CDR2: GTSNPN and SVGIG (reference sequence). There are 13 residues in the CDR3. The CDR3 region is CAWSGQGHSPLHF. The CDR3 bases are TGTGCCTGGAGTGGTCAGGGCCATTCACCCCTCCACTTT.

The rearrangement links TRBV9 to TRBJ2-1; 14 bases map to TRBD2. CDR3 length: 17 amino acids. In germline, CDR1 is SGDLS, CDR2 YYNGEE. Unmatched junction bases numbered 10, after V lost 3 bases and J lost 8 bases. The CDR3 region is CASSANRGTSGSHEQFF. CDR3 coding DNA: TGTGCCAGCAGCGCAAATCGTGGGACTAGCGGGAGTCATGAGCAGTTCTTC.

The CDR3 nucleotides read TGTGCCTGGAGTGCAAGCGGGAAGGAGACCCAGTACTTC. Translating it yields CAWSASGKETQYF. The chain employs TRBV30 and TRBJ2-5; 7 nucleotides agree with TRBD2. From germline, CDR1 is GTSNPN and CDR2 SVGIG (reference sequence). The CDR3 length is 13 residues. J lost 5 bases, V lost 1 base, and 4 bases had no gene match.